Shown below are 5 T cell receptor beta chains from a single sample sequenced in a study of shared clonotypes between healthy human individuals (dated by TCRdb to 2018 to 2021). Receptor libraries were prepared by the immunoSEQ multiplex PCR assay. TCRdb's version of the immuneACCESS table is confined to in-frame rearrangements and falls short of the full clone set. An unresolved V gene accounts for under half of the shortfall where checked; the remainder is of unknown origin. The sample table records about a million clones; approximately 80% of these occur just once. The top ten constitute 0.89% of the sample. The sample comprised memory CD4+ T cells from PBMCs. Taken with the paper, the label for cell subset or site translates to: CD45RA-negative fraction. All receptors come from a young man in good health. Some clones in this sample may be carry-over from other donors' samples.

This clone was observed a single time. The gene calls are TRBV5-1 and TRBJ1-1, with D maybe TRBD1 (5 bases). Trimming removed 5 bases from V and 0 bases from J, with 11 bases in between. The CDR3 sequence is 14 residues long. Germline V gene data show CDR1 as SGHRS and CDR2 as YFSETQ. The CDR3 region is CASSRDGVNTEAFF. Here the CDR3 DNA reads TGCGCCAGCAGTAGGGACGGGGTGAACACTGAAGCTTTCTTT.

The chain has TRBV29-1 and TRBJ1-3; D unresolved. The CDR3 extends over 13 amino acids. The V and J ends lost 4 bases and 0 bases respectively, with 7 bases between them. CDR1 and CDR2 from the germline V gene are SQVTM and ANQGSEA. CDR3 sequence reads: CSVGWGSGNTIYF. Written as DNA, the CDR3 is TGCAGCGTTGGCTGGGGCTCTGGAAACACCATATATTTT.

This chain uses TRBV4-2 with TRBJ2-7; a possible D gene is TRBD2 (6 bases). V shed 0 bases and J shed 6 bases, with 18 bases lying between them. The CDR3 loop spans 16 amino acids. Germline CDR1 and CDR2: LGHNA and YNFKEQ. The CDR3: CASSQDQSRLDGEQYF. CDR3 in DNA: TGTGCCAGCAGCCAAGATCAATCCCGACTAGATGGCGAGCAGTACTTC.

The V call is TRBV6-5, the J call TRBJ2-7; D gene uncertain. Germline CDR1 reads MNHEY; CDR2 reads SVGAGI. V lost 7 bases, J lost 0 bases, and 10 bases lay in between. The CDR3 totals 13 residues. The DNA of the CDR3 is TGTGCCAGCAAGGCCCCGAGCTCCTACGAGCAGTACTTC. Its protein product is CASKAPSSYEQYF.

This clone appeared a few times. The chain has TRBV27 and TRBJ2-7; the D is unclear. The V end was cut by 10 bases, the J end by 0 bases, with 7 bases between. The CDR3 extends over 11 amino acids. CDR1 MNHEY and CDR2 SMNVEV come from the germline V gene (reference sequence). The CDR3 reads CATPSSYEQYF. In DNA, the CDR3 is TGTGCCACCCCGAGCTCCTACGAGCAGTACTTC.